This entry describes one T cell receptor (beta chain). Those who participated ranged in age from roughly 18 to 89 years and resided in roughly 26 US areas. Authors' processing steps: Using reference gene primer amplification, nucleated cell counts were estimated. Profiling relied on immunoSEQ multiplex PCR, and the TCRdb table lists in-frame clones only, not all of them. V, J and clone size derive from that table, while D and trimming were established from the DNA sequence. The data hold some 200,000 clones, with roughly 90% observed a single time. V shed 8 bases and J shed 4 bases, with 21 bases lying between them. CDR3 length: 15 residues. Germline V gene sequence: CDR1 MNHEY, CDR2 SMNVEV (reference sequence). This sample stems from a study of blood T cell repertoires in COVID-19. Study as a whole: Acute and convalescent COVID-19 samples came from the United States, Italy and Spain.

The J gene is TRBJ2-7, the V gene TRBV27; perhaps TRBD1 as D (5 bases). The receptor's source is a woman aged 40 to 50 with acute COVID-19. The sample consisted of PBMCs or T cells enriched from blood (not recorded which). This CDR3 is CASPPSGQGMYEQYF. The CDR3 DNA is TGTGCCAGCCCCCCCTCAGGCCAGGGTATGTACGAGCAGTACTTC.